This T cell receptor beta chain is drawn from a study of blood T cell repertoires in COVID-19 (dated by TCRdb to 2020 to 2021). Background for the entire study: The collaborator samples originated in the United States, Italy and Spain and spanned the acute and convalescent phases of COVID-19. The prospective study material was composed of cDNA or gDNA derived from T cells, B-cell-depleted T cells, or PBMCs. Deeply sampled blood TCRbeta repertoires from subjects exposed to, actively infected with, or recovered from COVID-19 were included in the dataset. The repertoires were made available in a free public database intended to serve as a resource for research on the immune response to SARS-CoV-2. The samples were drawn from the first 160 participants of the ongoing ImmuneRACE study and from 950 to 1,500 subjects provided by 6 global collaborators. A de-identified subject ID, COVID-19 status, age in years and sex were almost always included in the sample metadata. HLA class I and class II types, where available, came from metadata supplied by the sample provider rather than from assay-based typing.

Results the study describes overall, beyond this receptor: How much clinical and demographic metadata was included differed by source and by participant, and the metadata was provided uncurated.

Here V drops 4 bases and J drops 6 bases, and the junction holds 2 bases not matched to any gene. CDR1 is given as LGHDT and CDR2 as YNNKEL, both from the germline V gene (reference sequence). From its cysteine to its phenylalanine, the CDR3 spans 14 amino acids. Solely the CDR3 DNA is kept, with 42 bases framed from the first base. A remark on this clone: The antigen it recognizes is unknown. The input lacks base qualities; no much larger clone sits a single base away.

The immunoSEQ Assay, a bias-controlled multiplex PCR, was used to amplify TCRbeta CDR3 regions from genomic DNA. Concerning the study's data processing: The number of nucleated cells in each sample was estimated by amplification of reference gene primers within the assay. To quantify the absolute abundance of each unique TCRbeta CDR3 rearrangement, sequence reads were collapsed and filtered. For each sample, productive Simpson clonality was calculated by taking the square root of Simpson's diversity index across productive rearrangements. TCRdb holds this immuneACCESS table with in-frame rearrangements only. Some clones are missing; in checked studies, unresolved V genes explain under half, and the rest has no known cause. That table gives V, J and clone size, and the DNA gave D and trimming. This sample comprises roughly 130,000 clones, roughly four fifths of them detected only once. The ten largest clones add up to around 14% of the sample.

Collaborating institutions collected whole blood in K2EDTA tubes following their own protocols. Collaborator samples were shipped for TCRbeta analysis as frozen whole blood, isolated PBMCs, or DNA extracted from either sample type. Sample: peripheral blood. Recombination connected TRBV3-1 (or the pseudogene TRBV3-2) to TRBJ1-5; the junction holds 11 bases that match TRBD1. This receptor was taken from a man at least 80 years old with acute or convalescent COVID-19. This receptor has the CDR3 CASSRTGGGQPQHF. In nucleotides, the sequence is TGTGCCAGCAGCCGGACAGGGGGCGGTCAGCCCCAGCATTTT.